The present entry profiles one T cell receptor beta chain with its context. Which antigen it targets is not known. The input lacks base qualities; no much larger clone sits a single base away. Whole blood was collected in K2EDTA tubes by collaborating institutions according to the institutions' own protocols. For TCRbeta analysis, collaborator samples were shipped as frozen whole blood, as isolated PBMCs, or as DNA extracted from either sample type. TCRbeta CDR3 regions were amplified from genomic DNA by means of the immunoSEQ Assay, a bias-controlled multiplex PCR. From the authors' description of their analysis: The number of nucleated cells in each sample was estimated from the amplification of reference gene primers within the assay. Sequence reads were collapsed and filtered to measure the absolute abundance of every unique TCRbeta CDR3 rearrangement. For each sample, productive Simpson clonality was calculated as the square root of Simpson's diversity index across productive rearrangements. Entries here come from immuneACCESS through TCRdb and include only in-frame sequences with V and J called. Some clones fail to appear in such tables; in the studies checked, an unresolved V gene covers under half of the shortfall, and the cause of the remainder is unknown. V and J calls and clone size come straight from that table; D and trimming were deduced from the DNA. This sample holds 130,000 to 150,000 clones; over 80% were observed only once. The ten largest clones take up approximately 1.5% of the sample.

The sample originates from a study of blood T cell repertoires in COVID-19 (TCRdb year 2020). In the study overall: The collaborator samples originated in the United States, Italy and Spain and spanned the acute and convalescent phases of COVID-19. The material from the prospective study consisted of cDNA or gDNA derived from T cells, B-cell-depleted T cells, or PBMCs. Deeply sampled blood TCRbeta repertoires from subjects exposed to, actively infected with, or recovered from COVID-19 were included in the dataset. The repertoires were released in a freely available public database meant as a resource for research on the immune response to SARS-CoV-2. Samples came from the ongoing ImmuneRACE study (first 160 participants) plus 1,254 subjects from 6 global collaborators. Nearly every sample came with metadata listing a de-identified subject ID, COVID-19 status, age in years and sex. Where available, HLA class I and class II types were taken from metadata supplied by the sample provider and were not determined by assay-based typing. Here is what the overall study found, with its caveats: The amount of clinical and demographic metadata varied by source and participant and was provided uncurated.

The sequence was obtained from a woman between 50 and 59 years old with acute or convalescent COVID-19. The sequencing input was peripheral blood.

The DNA is TGTGCCAGCACAAAGCAGGGCAGTTCTACCGGGGAGCTGTTTTTT. Translated, it gives CASTKQGSSTGELFF. The sequence is built from TRBV6-5 and TRBJ2-2, with a weak D call of TRBD1 (5 bases match). In the germline V gene, CDR1 corresponds to MNHEY and CDR2 to SVGAGI. Relative to germline, V is 7 bases shorter and J is 5 bases shorter, with 17 bases between their ends. Counted from cysteine to phenylalanine, this CDR3 has 15 amino acids. CDR3 DNA only is kept here, 45 bases in frame from base 1.